This T cell receptor beta chain was retrieved from a study of cytomegalovirus exposure and HLA in healthy donors. On the study more broadly: Unique TCR beta sequences numbering about 100 million came from 150 million to 200 million T cells in an earlier analysis. General study findings and limits: CMV serostatus alone was available as immune exposure information. Further analysis, carried out later, found HLA-associated TCR beta chains more clonally expanded than equally common other chains.

These donors, healthy bone marrow donors, were studied. Both 60 Vbeta primers and 13 Jbeta primers went into the PCR. Clones were read by immunoSEQ multiplex PCR, and TCRdb kept only the in-frame ones, dropping some. The data contain under 150,000 clones, roughly 9.4% of them singletons. Details on this clone: No antigen is known for it.

Sequenced input: PBMCs. The clonotype was recovered from a male donor in good health and CMV-seronegative.

For the CDR3, the DNA is TGTGCCAGTACGGTACCGACAGGGAATGAAAAACTGTTTTTT. Its translation is CASTVPTGNEKLFF. This sequence joins TRBV19 and TRBJ1-4; the match to TRBD1 covers 7 bases. J was trimmed by 5 bases and V by 7 bases; bases with no gene match: 7. The CDR3 length is 14 residues. Germline V gene sequence: CDR1 LNHDA, CDR2 SQIVND (reference sequence).